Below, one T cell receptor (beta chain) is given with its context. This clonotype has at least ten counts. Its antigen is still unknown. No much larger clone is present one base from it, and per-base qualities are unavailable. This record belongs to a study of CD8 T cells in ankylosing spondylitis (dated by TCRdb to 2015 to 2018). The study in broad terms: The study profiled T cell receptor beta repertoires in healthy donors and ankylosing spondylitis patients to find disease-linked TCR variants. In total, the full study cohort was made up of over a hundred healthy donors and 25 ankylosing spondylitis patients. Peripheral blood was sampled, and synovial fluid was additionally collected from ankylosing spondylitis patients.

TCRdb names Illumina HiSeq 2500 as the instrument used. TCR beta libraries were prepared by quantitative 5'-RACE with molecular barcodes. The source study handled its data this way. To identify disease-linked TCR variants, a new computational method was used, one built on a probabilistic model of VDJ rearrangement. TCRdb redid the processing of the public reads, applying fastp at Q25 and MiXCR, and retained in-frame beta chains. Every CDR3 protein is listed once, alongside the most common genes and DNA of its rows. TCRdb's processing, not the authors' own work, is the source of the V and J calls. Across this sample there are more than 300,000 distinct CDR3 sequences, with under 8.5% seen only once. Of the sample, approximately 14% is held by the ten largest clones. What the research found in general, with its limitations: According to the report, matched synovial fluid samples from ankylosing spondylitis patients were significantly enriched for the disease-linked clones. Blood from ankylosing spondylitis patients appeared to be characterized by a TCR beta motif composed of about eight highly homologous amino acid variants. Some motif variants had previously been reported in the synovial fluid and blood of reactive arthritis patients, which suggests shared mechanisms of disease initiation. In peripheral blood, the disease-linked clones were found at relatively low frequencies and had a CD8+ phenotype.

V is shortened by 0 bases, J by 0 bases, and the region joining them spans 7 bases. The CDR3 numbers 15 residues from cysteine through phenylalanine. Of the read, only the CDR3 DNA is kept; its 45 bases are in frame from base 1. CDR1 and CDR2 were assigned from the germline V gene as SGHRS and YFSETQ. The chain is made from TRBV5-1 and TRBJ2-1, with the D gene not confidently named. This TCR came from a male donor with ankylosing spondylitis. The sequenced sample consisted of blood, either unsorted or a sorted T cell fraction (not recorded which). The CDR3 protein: CASSLVPGSYNEQFF. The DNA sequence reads TGCGCCAGCAGCTTGGTACCGGGCTCCTACAATGAGCAGTTCTTC.